What follows describes a single T cell receptor beta chain. What it binds is not known. The data were obtained in a study of response to subunit inactivated influenza vaccine. Study findings and constraints: Few additional T cells are recruited per seasonal influenza vaccination, authors suggested.

Between the trimmed V and J ends, which lost 6 bases and 5 bases, there was a span of 12 bases. The CDR3 is made up of 12 amino acids. Germline-derived CDR1 and CDR2 are DFQATT and SNEGSKA (reference sequence). TCRdb re-derived calls from the RT-PCR reads in MiXCR, one entry per CDR3 protein. Among under 950,000 distinct CDR3 sequences listed, around 20% were seen once. The sequence was obtained from a man aged 50 to 59 who received an inactivated influenza vaccine. V usage is TRBV20-1 and J usage is TRBJ2-3; D unclear. Specimen: PBMCs from blood, collected 5 days after vaccination. CDR3 sequence: CSAQLWGDTQYF. In nucleotides, the CDR3 is TGCAGTGCGCAACTCTGGGGAGATACGCAGTATTTT.